What follows are 27 T cell receptor beta chains derived from one specimen sequenced in a study of T cell responses to AZD1222 COVID-19 vaccine. Here immunoSEQ multiplex PCR was the method, and the copy in TCRdb shows in-frame clones only, minus some. The sample gives 150,000 to 200,000 clones, roughly 94% of which show up once; approximately 1.5% is in the top ten. The material was peripheral blood, obtained 28 days after the second AZD1222 dose. These receptors were collected from an adult who received the AZD1222 COVID-19 vaccine.

The DNA for the CDR3 is TGTGCCAGCAGCCCAGCCGGGACGGCGCCCTACGAGCAGTACTTC. Translation: CASSPAGTAPYEQYF. V and J are TRBV7-2 and TRBJ2-7; D tentatively reads TRBD1 or TRBD2 (5 bases each). This CDR3 comprises 15 residues. From germline, CDR1 is SGHTA and CDR2 FQGNSA. V shed 5 bases and J shed 2 bases, with 16 bases lying between them.

This clone is a singleton in its sample. CDR3 bases: TGTGCCAGCAGCTCTCAGACGGCTTACAATGAGCAGTTCTTC. Residues: CASSSQTAYNEQFF. The chain links TRBV7-6 to TRBJ2-1; no clear D gene. Germline CDR1 is SGHVS and CDR2 is FNYEAQ. The CDR3 has 14 residues. V shed 4 bases and J shed 4 bases, with 11 bases lying between them.

The J gene is TRBJ2-2, the V gene TRBV4-1; no definite D call. This CDR3 has 13 residues. With 3 bases removed from V and 2 bases from J, the gap between germline ends came to 4 bases. Per the germline V gene, CDR1 is MGHRA and CDR2 is YSYEKL. CDR3 residues: CASSQTNTGELFF. CDR3 DNA: TGCGCCAGCAGCCAGACCAACACCGGGGAGCTGTTTTTT.

The chain combines TRBV18 with TRBJ1-1, with a weak D call TRBD1 (5 bases). Trimming took off 3 bases at V and 3 bases at J, with 14 bases between the two ends. CDR3 length: 15 residues. Germline V gene sequence: CDR1 KGHSH, CDR2 LQKENI. The CDR3 loop is CASSPPGAGYTEAFF. Here the CDR3 DNA reads TGTGCCAGCTCACCCCCTGGGGCAGGATACACTGAAGCTTTCTTT.

This clone is a singleton in its sample. J is TRBJ1-1 and V is TRBV28; no firm D call. Trimming removed 8 bases at V and 2 bases at J, with 6 bases between. The germline V gene encodes CDR1 MDHEN and CDR2 SYDVKM. This CDR3 spans 11 amino acids. CDR3 in DNA: TGTGCCAGCGGAATCAACACTGAAGCTTTCTTT. It translates to CASGINTEAFF.

V is TRBV6-6 and J is TRBJ1-5, with unresolved D. The V and J ends lost 7 bases and 3 bases respectively, with 10 bases between them. This CDR3 contains 13 residues. CDR1 and CDR2 (germline): MNHNY, SVGAGI (reference sequence). The CDR3 reads CASNRGPNQPQHF. The DNA of the CDR3 is TGTGCCAGCAATCGAGGCCCCAATCAGCCCCAGCATTTT.

This chain joins TRBV27 and TRBJ1-1, with D uncertain. The CDR3 runs to 14 residues. Trimming took 2 bases from V and 1 from J, leaving 8 bases between them. Germline V gene sequence: CDR1 MNHEY, CDR2 SMNVEV (reference sequence). CDR3 coding DNA: TGTGCCAGCAGTTTAAATGCAGGGAACACTGAAGCTTTCTTT. This translates into CASSLNAGNTEAFF.

This chain uses TRBV29-1 with TRBJ2-7, with 7 bases lining up with TRBD1. CDR3 size: 12 residues. Unmatched junction bases numbered 2, after V lost 4 bases and J lost 2 bases. Germline V CDR1 and CDR2: SQVTM, ANQGSEA. Here the CDR3 reads CSVGRGTYEQYF. The CDR3, as DNA: TGCAGCGTTGGCAGGGGGACCTACGAGCAGTACTTC.

The V gene is TRBV3-1 (or the pseudogene TRBV3-2), the J gene TRBJ1-6; D unresolved. V was trimmed by 1 base and J by 6 bases, leaving 7 bases between them. Germline V gives CDR1 LGHDT, CDR2 YNNKEL (reference sequence). This CDR3 contains 14 residues. CDR3 loop: CASSQVASNSPLHF. In DNA, the CDR3 is TGTGCCAGCAGCCAAGTGGCCTCTAATTCACCCCTCCACTTT.

The chain joins TRBV27 to TRBJ2-7; D is undetermined. Trimming took 6 bases from V and 1 from J, leaving 19 bases between them. The CDR3 spans 16 residues. Germline CDR1 reads MNHEY; CDR2 reads SMNVEV (reference sequence). In nucleotides, the CDR3 is TGTGCCAGCAGCGAAGACGCAGCCACCAATTCCTACGAGCAGTACTTC. Its translation is CASSEDAATNSYEQYF.

The V gene is TRBV15, the J gene TRBJ2-1; D uncertain. Germline CDR1 is LNHNV and CDR2 is YYDKDF (reference sequence). The CDR3 runs to 14 residues. V dropped 9 bases and J dropped 0 bases, with 12 bases sitting between them. CDR3 amino acids: CATQDRDSYNEQFF. The DNA for the CDR3 is TGTGCCACTCAAGATAGGGACTCCTACAATGAGCAGTTCTTC.

The chain recombines TRBV19 with TRBJ1-5; D uncertain. Trimming took off 1 base at V and 1 base at J, with 20 bases between the two ends. Per germline, CDR1 LNHDA and CDR2 SQIVND (reference sequence). The CDR3 covers 19 residues. CDR3 in DNA: TGTGCCAGTAGTATAGCCCTCCCGCGGGTAACTTTCAGCAATCAGCCCCAGCATTTT. Encoded protein: CASSIALPRVTFSNQPQHF.

DNA for the CDR3: TGTGCCAGCAGATATACCGCCGCTAATTCACCCCTCCACTTT. This sequence encodes CASRYTAANSPLHF. J is TRBJ1-6 and V is TRBV11-2, with D uncertain. Germline-derived CDR1 and CDR2 are SGHAT and FQNNGV. V lost 6 bases and J 6 bases, leaving 12 bases between the germline ends. The CDR3 covers 14 residues.

The V gene is TRBV2, the J gene TRBJ2-3, with D possibly being TRBD1 (7 bases). This CDR3 spans 15 amino acids. CDR1 and CDR2 (germline): SNHLY, FYNNEI. Trimming took 5 bases from V and 4 from J, leaving 16 bases between them. CDR3 region: CASSIRGAGADTQYF. The DNA of the CDR3 is TGTGCCAGCAGTATCAGGGGGGCCGGGGCAGATACGCAGTATTTT. Complete variable domain (other parts from reference TRBV2 and TRBJ2-3): EPEVTQTPSHQVTQMGQEVILRCVPISNHLYFYWYRQILGQKVEFLVSFYNNEISEKSEIFDDQFSVERPDGSNFTLKIRSTKLEDSAMYFCASSIRGAGADTQYFGPGTRLTVL.

V usage is TRBV28 and J usage is TRBJ2-7; TRBD2 aligns across 10 bases. Germline V CDR1 and CDR2: MDHEN, SYDVKM. Trimming at V came to 6 bases and at J to 6 bases, leaving 8 bases not matched to a gene. CDR3 length: 14 residues. CDR3 sequence reads: CASSRSSGRREQYF. As DNA, the CDR3 is TGTGCCAGCAGCCGTTCTAGCGGGAGACGCGAGCAGTACTTC.

The gene calls are TRBV6-6 and TRBJ2-2, with 13 bases matching TRBD2. The CDR3 is 15 residues long. Germline loops: CDR1 MNHNY, CDR2 SVGAGI (reference sequence). V lost 9 bases, J lost 8 bases, and 9 bases stayed unmatched. The CDR3 loop reads CASQLAGGPDGELFF. The CDR3 DNA reads as TGTGCCAGTCAACTAGCGGGAGGGCCGGATGGGGAGCTGTTTTTT.

The chain links TRBV6-1 to TRBJ1-2; D possibly corresponds to TRBD1 (6 bases). This CDR3 spans 14 amino acids. Between the trimmed V and J ends, which lost 1 base and 7 bases, there was a span of 13 bases. Per germline, CDR1 MNHNS and CDR2 SASEGT. CDR3 loop: CASSEGGGAGGYTF. CDR3 DNA: TGTGCCAGCAGTGAAGGTGGGGGGGCAGGTGGCTACACCTTC.

Turning to this clone: The sample holds other DNA sequences that translate to the same CDR3. The gene calls are TRBV12-3 or TRBV12-4 and TRBJ1-5, with a weak D call TRBD1 (6 bases). Deletions cut 9 bases from V and 5 bases from J, with 11 bases between. This CDR3 is built from 12 residues. CDR3 in amino acids: CASSQGYQPQHF. CDR3 nucleotide sequence: TGTGCCAGTTCGCAGGGGTATCAGCCCCAGCATTTT.

In this sample, this clone turned up once. A junction boundary mismatches the germline segment, possibly from a read error. The chain is built from TRBV19 and TRBJ2-5, with D unresolved. This CDR3 contains 13 residues. Germline V gene sequence: CDR1 LNHDA, CDR2 SQIVND (reference sequence). The DNA of the CDR3 is TGTGCCAGTACTCGAGACGACCAGGAGACCCAGTACTTC. As protein: CASTRDDQETQYF.

Worth noting for this clone: A read error may produce the germline difference seen at one junction end. This sequence joins TRBV4-1 and TRBJ2-1; 13 bases are shared with TRBD2. The CDR3 has 15 amino acids. From germline, CDR1 is MGHRA and CDR2 YSYEKL. DNA of the CDR3: TGCGCCAGCAGCCAAAGTACTCTCTCGGGACTAGCGGGGCTCTTC. This gives the protein CASSQSTLSGLAGLF.

The CDR3: CAWSVTGRKIEAFF. In DNA, the CDR3 is TGTGCCTGGAGTGTAACGGGACGGAAGATTGAAGCTTTCTTT. The V gene is TRBV30, the J gene TRBJ1-1, with D possibly TRBD1 on 5 matching bases. Between the trimmed V and J ends, which lost 0 bases and 7 bases, there was a span of 15 bases. This CDR3 comprises 14 residues. Germline V gene sequence: CDR1 GTSNPN, CDR2 SVGIG (reference sequence).

The chain joins TRBV2 to TRBJ1-2; tentatively, D is TRBD1 (6 bases). V was trimmed by 10 bases and J by 5 bases, leaving 17 bases between them. Germline lookup yields CDR1 SNHLY and CDR2 FYNNEI. This CDR3 comprises 13 residues. CDR3 amino acids: CAIYTTGRYGYTF. The CDR3, as DNA: TGTGCCATCTACACTACAGGGAGATATGGCTACACCTTC.

The V gene is TRBV5-6, the J gene TRBJ1-1; 7 bases agree with TRBD1. Per germline, CDR1 SGHDT and CDR2 YYEEEE. Trimming cost V 1 base and J 0 bases; bases outside gene matches: 3. This CDR3 region has 15 residues. The CDR3 nucleotides are TGTGCCAGCAGCTTGCTCAGGGGGATGAACACTGAAGCTTTCTTT. This encodes CASSLLRGMNTEAFF.

This chain uses TRBV5-1 with TRBJ2-4, with 10 bases fitting TRBD1. J gave up 2 bases and V 4 bases, and 6 bases lay outside the gene matches. The CDR3 is 16 amino acids. Germline loops: CDR1 SGHRS, CDR2 YFSETQ. The chain's CDR3 is CASSPRDRGSKNIQYF. The CDR3 nucleotides read TGCGCCAGCAGCCCCCGGGACAGGGGATCCAAAAACATTCAGTACTTC.

V and J are TRBV30 and TRBJ1-2; D is uncertain. Trimming cost V 4 bases and J 2 bases, with 8 bases left between them. The CDR3 consists of 12 residues. The germline gives CDR1 GTSNPN, CDR2 SVGIG (reference sequence). In DNA, the CDR3 is TGTGCCTGGAATCAAAGAAACTATGGCTACACCTTC. Protein: CAWNQRNYGYTF.

The chain recombines TRBV2 with TRBJ1-5; D is ambiguous. The CDR3 consists of 15 residues. Trimming removed 6 bases at V and 0 bases at J, with 12 bases between. CDR1 SNHLY and CDR2 FYNNEI come from the germline V gene. This CDR3 reads CASRTTENSNQPQHF. CDR3 in DNA: TGTGCCAGCAGGACCACAGAAAATAGCAATCAGCCCCAGCATTTT.

The genes are TRBV20-1 and TRBJ2-7; D gene uncertain. The CDR3 sequence is 11 residues long. Germline CDR1 and CDR2: DFQATT and SNEGSKA (reference sequence). Trimming left V 2 bases short and J 2 bases short, with 4 bases between. The CDR3 loop is CSARTTYEQYF. The CDR3 DNA is TGCAGTGCTAGAACAACCTACGAGCAGTACTTC.